Following are 29 T cell receptor beta chains from one sample sequenced in a study of human T cells and chemical hapten exposure. Time point of the sample: healthy volunteer bleed at 6 weeks. The total RNA was obtained from whole blood that was not fractionated. TCRdb used MiXCR to reprocess the RACE reads, holding one entry per CDR3 protein. This table holds approximately 59,000 distinct CDR3 sequences, approximately 6.2% found once. Sequencing input: whole blood. The receptors come from a female donor in good health. Some clones in this sample may be carry-over from other donors' samples.

This clonotype was seen many times. The chain is built from TRBV30 and TRBJ2-2; 8 bases map to TRBD1. Germline V lookup: CDR1 GTSNPN, CDR2 SVGIG (reference sequence). Unmatched junction bases numbered 9, after V lost 4 bases and J lost 2 bases. CDR3 length: 16 amino acids. In DNA, the CDR3 is TGTGCCTGGAAACACAGGGGGGAGCTAAACACCGGGGAGCTGTTTTTT. Translated, it gives CAWKHRGELNTGELFF.

Only a few counts were recorded for this clonotype. V and J are TRBV28 and TRBJ2-3; D unclear. From germline, CDR1 is MDHEN and CDR2 SYDVKM. This CDR3 comprises 14 residues. The V end lost 10 bases, the J end lost 1 base, and 15 bases lay between the germline ends. The CDR3 here is CATVTAEGTDTQYF. The CDR3 nucleotides are TGTGCCACCGTGACCGCTGAGGGCACAGATACGCAGTATTTT.

This clonotype was counted a few times. The chain joins TRBV5-4 to TRBJ2-3, with D possibly TRBD1 on 6 matching bases. V shed 1 base and J shed 6 bases, with 15 bases lying between them. The V gene's germline CDR1 is SGHNT and CDR2 YYREEE (reference sequence). The length of the CDR3 is 15 residues. CDR3: CASSLYGGLMDTQYF. The CDR3 DNA is TGTGCCAGCAGCTTGTATGGGGGCCTCATGGATACGCAGTATTTT.

This clonotype occurred many times. V gene TRBV27 combines with J gene TRBJ1-1, with D tentatively TRBD1 (5 bases). This CDR3 has 14 amino acids. The germline gives CDR1 MNHEY, CDR2 SMNVEV (reference sequence). V was clipped by 2 bases and J by 0 bases, with 7 bases between them. CDR3 sequence (DNA): TGTGCCAGCAGTTTAGGGGGTCTGAACACTGAAGCTTTCTTT. This translates into CASSLGGLNTEAFF.

The table lists this clonotype with many counts. The chain joins TRBV12-3 or TRBV12-4 to TRBJ1-2; TRBD1 matches at 7 bases. The V and J ends lost 8 bases and 4 bases, in that order; junction bases with no gene match: 4. The CDR3 is 12 amino acids. The CDR3 nucleotides read TGTGCCAGCGGACAGGACGCCTATGGCTACACCTTC. It translates to CASGQDAYGYTF.

This clonotype came up many times. This sequence joins TRBV27 and TRBJ1-5, with 7 positions matching TRBD1. Germline V CDR1 and CDR2: MNHEY, SMNVEV (reference sequence). This CDR3 contains 13 residues. The V segment lost 8 bases and the J segment 7 bases; nucleotides outside the gene matches: 8. The DNA of the CDR3 is TGTGCCAGCTCCCAAGACAGGGTGCAGCCCCAGCATTTT. Translating it yields CASSQDRVQPQHF.

This clonotype was found a few times. The chain uses TRBV7-2 and TRBJ2-3; D is uncertain. The germline CDR1 and CDR2 sequences are SGHTA and FQGNSA. The V end was cut by 1 base, the J end by 6 bases, with 8 bases between. The CDR3 length is 13 residues. The CDR3 spells CASSLGRWDTQYF. The CDR3 DNA follows: TGTGCCAGCAGCTTAGGGCGATGGGATACGCAGTATTTT.

Many counts were recorded for this clonotype. The chain uses TRBV24-1 and TRBJ2-3; D assignment may be TRBD1 or TRBD2 (6 bases each). V lost 4 bases and J lost 4, with 23 bases in between. Germline V gene data show CDR1 as KGHDR and CDR2 as SFDVKD. This CDR3 has 18 amino acids. CDR3 sequence: CATSDRTAGHPRADTQYF. The CDR3 DNA is TGTGCCACCAGTGACCGTACCGCGGGACACCCGAGAGCAGATACGCAGTATTTT.

The chain has TRBV7-2 and TRBJ1-2; tentatively, D is TRBD1 (6 bases). V lost 3 bases to trimming and J lost 4 bases, with 18 bases between them. Germline CDR1 and CDR2: SGHTA and FQGNSA. There are 16 residues in the CDR3. DNA for the CDR3: TGTGCCAGCAGCTTGGGGGCCAAGGGGGACATCTATGGCTACACCTTC. Residues: CASSLGAKGDIYGYTF.

This clonotype appeared many times. The V gene is TRBV29-1, the J gene TRBJ1-1, with a weak D call TRBD1 (6 bases). This CDR3 has 13 amino acids. Germline loops: CDR1 SQVTM, CDR2 ANQGSEA. V was trimmed by 8 bases and J by 5 bases, leaving 18 bases between them. Here the CDR3 DNA reads TGCAGCTCCTCGAGGCAGGGGCAAACTGAAGCTTTCTTT. Its protein is CSSSRQGQTEAFF.

This clonotype showed up many times. The J gene is TRBJ2-3, the V gene TRBV20-1, with D perhaps given as TRBD1 or TRBD2 (7 bases each). The CDR3 sequence is 14 residues long. V dropped 6 bases and J dropped 7 bases, with 20 bases sitting between them. From germline, CDR1 is DFQATT and CDR2 SNEGSKA (reference sequence). The CDR3 region is CSAQGGLGKNTQYF. In DNA form, the CDR3 reads TGCAGTGCCCAGGGGGGGTTGGGTAAGAATACGCAGTATTTT.

This clonotype has just a few counts. J is TRBJ2-1 and V is TRBV28; tentative D call: TRBD2 (5 bases). This CDR3 is built from 13 residues. Germline V gene lookup returns CDR1 MDHEN and CDR2 SYDVKM. Trimming stripped 5 bases from V and 6 bases from J, with 11 bases between. The CDR3 bases are TGTGCCAGCAGTACGGGATTCAGCAATGAGCAGTTCTTC. This codes for CASSTGFSNEQFF. The full variable domain, its missing parts supplied by reference TRBV28 and TRBJ2-1, is DVKVTQSSRYLVKRTGEKVFLECVQDMDHENMFWYRQDPGLGLRLIYFSYDVKMKEKGDIPEGYSVSREKKERFSLILESASTNQTSMYLCASSTGFSNEQFFGPGTRLTVL.

This clonotype was seen more than once but under ten times. The chain couples TRBV3-1 to TRBJ1-3; D gene unclear. Trimming pared 3 bases from V and 6 bases from J, leaving 21 bases between. Germline values: CDR1 LGHDT, CDR2 YNNKEL (reference sequence). The CDR3 totals 17 residues. The CDR3 nucleotides are TGTGCCAGCAGCCAGCCCGCGACACGGAGGATAGAAAACACCATATATTTT. This sequence encodes CASSQPATRRIENTIYF. The complete variable domain, with remaining parts taken from reference TRBV3-1 and TRBJ1-3, reads DTAVSQTPKYLVTQMGNDKSIKCEQNLGHDTMYWYKQDSKKFLKIMFSYNNKELIINETVPNRFSPKSPDKAHLNLHINSLELGDSAVYFCASSQPATRRIENTIYFGEGSWLTVV.

This clonotype was seen many times. The chain recombines TRBV7-8 with TRBJ1-1; D is unclear. The CDR3 spans 12 residues. V dropped 5 bases and J dropped 1 base, with 5 bases sitting between them. Germline V lookup: CDR1 SGHVS, CDR2 FQNEAQ. The CDR3: CASSPWNTEAFF. The CDR3 nucleotides are TGTGCCAGCAGCCCCTGGAACACTGAAGCTTTCTTT.

This clonotype was counted many times. CDR3 region: CASSSGTTPHTDTQYF. The CDR3 bases are TGCGCCAGCAGCTCCGGGACAACCCCCCACACAGATACGCAGTATTTT. The V and J genes are TRBV5-1 and TRBJ2-3, with a possible D match to TRBD1 (6 bases). In germline, CDR1 is SGHRS, CDR2 YFSETQ. This CDR3 comprises 16 residues. The V end lost 3 bases, the J end lost 2 bases, and 16 bases lay between the germline ends.

A few counts support this clonotype. The chain links TRBV12-3 or TRBV12-4 to TRBJ2-1, with TRBD1 as a possible D gene (5 bases). V lost 0 bases, J lost 7 bases, and 13 bases lay in between. The CDR3 runs to 15 residues. The CDR3 DNA reads as TGTGCCAGCAGTTTAGCGCTCCCAGGGTTAAATGAGCAGTTCTTC. It translates to CASSLALPGLNEQFF.

This clonotype was seen many times. The CDR3 DNA follows: TGTGCCAGCAGCTGGGACGGAAGAGATACGCAGTATTTT. Protein product: CASSWDGRDTQYF. This rearrangement joins TRBV7-9 to TRBJ2-3; TRBD1 or TRBD2 may be the D gene (5 bases each). Trimming cost V 4 bases and J 5 bases, with 10 bases left between them. Germline CDR1 SEHNR, CDR2 FQNEAQ (reference sequence). The CDR3 runs 13 residues.

V is TRBV12-3 or TRBV12-4 and J is TRBJ2-1, with a weak D call TRBD2 (6 bases). CDR3 length: 12 residues. V gave up 1 base and J gave up 14 bases, with 12 bases separating them. The CDR3 bases are TGTGCCAGCAGTTTAGGGTCCAGGGAGGAGTTCTTC. This translates into CASSLGSREEFF.

This clonotype occurred many times. The chain carries TRBV20-1 and TRBJ1-1; the D is unclear. Germline V gene sequence: CDR1 DFQATT, CDR2 SNEGSKA (reference sequence). V lost 5 bases and J 5 bases, leaving 15 bases between the germline ends. This CDR3 region has 13 residues. The CDR3 region is CSAPGRRRTEAFF. CDR3 sequence (DNA): TGCAGTGCTCCCGGGAGGAGAAGGACTGAAGCTTTCTTT.

The chain has TRBV29-1 and TRBJ1-2; no reliable D call. The germline gives CDR1 SQVTM, CDR2 ANQGSEA. The V end lost 3 bases, the J end lost 6 bases, and 11 bases lay between the germline ends. There are 12 residues in the CDR3. CDR3 loop: CSVDRASDGYTF. The DNA for the CDR3 is TGCAGCGTTGATAGAGCATCGGATGGCTACACCTTC. The entire variable domain, with the rest obtained from reference TRBV29-1 and TRBJ1-2, is as follows: SAVISQKPSRDICQRGTSLTIQCQVDSQVTMMFWYRQQPGQSLTLIATANQGSEATYESGFVIDKFPISRPNLTFSTLTVSNMSPEDSSIYLCSVDRASDGYTFGSGTRLTVV.

This clonotype showed up many times. This chain links TRBV9 with TRBJ1-3; D may be TRBD1 (5 bases). Germline CDR1 is SGDLS and CDR2 is YYNGEE. The V end was cut by 4 bases, the J end by 8 bases, with 19 bases between. This CDR3 is built from 15 residues. CDR3 nucleotides: TGTGCCAGCAGCCCGAGTAGGGGATACCGGGACACCATATATTTT. Translating gives CASSPSRGYRDTIYF. The full variable domain, rest sourced from reference TRBV9 and TRBJ1-3, is DSGVTQTPKHLITATGQRVTLRCSPRSGDLSVYWYQQSLDQGLQFLIQYYNGEERAKGNILERFSAQQFPDLHSELNLSSLELGDSALYFCASSPSRGYRDTIYFGEGSWLTVV.

This clonotype was found many times. The genes are TRBV29-1 and TRBJ1-1; D remains unclear. The V and J ends lost 1 base and 7 bases respectively, with 13 bases between them. CDR3 length: 13 residues. The germline V gene encodes CDR1 SQVTM and CDR2 ANQGSEA. The CDR3 DNA sequence: TGCAGCGTTGAAGCCGGGTCTGTGGATGAAGCTTTCTTT. This gives the protein CSVEAGSVDEAFF. The entire variable domain, with the rest obtained from reference TRBV29-1 and TRBJ1-1, is as follows: SAVISQKPSRDICQRGTSLTIQCQVDSQVTMMFWYRQQPGQSLTLIATANQGSEATYESGFVIDKFPISRPNLTFSTLTVSNMSPEDSSIYLCSVEAGSVDEAFFGQGTRLTVV.

This clonotype was counted many times. J is TRBJ2-4 and V is TRBV6-2 or TRBV6-3, with D unclear. This CDR3 region has 12 residues. Trimming left V 7 bases short and J 9 bases short, with 13 bases between. CDR1 and CDR2 from the germline V gene are MNHEY and SVGEGT. The CDR3: CASTQDKGIQYF. The CDR3 DNA sequence: TGTGCCAGCACTCAAGACAAGGGCATTCAGTACTTC.

This clonotype was seen repeatedly, ten times or more. V gene TRBV5-1 combines with J gene TRBJ2-1; TRBD1 matches 7 bases. The V gene's germline CDR1 is SGHRS and CDR2 YFSETQ. V gave up 3 bases and J gave up 9 bases; unmatched junction bases: 21. CDR3 size: 18 residues. This chain's CDR3 is CASSSLQQNDRDKVEQFF. CDR3 nucleotides: TGCGCCAGCAGCTCGTTACAACAAAACGACAGGGATAAAGTTGAGCAGTTCTTC. The full variable domain, completed using reference TRBV5-1 and TRBJ2-1, is KAGVTQTPRYLIKTRGQQVTLSCSPISGHRSVSWYQQTPGQGLQFLFEYFSETQRNKGNFPGRFSGRQFSNSRSEMNVSTLELGDSALYLCASSSLQQNDRDKVEQFFGPGTRLTVL.

This rearrangement joins TRBV7-3 to TRBJ2-3, with TRBD2 matching over 9 bases. There are 16 residues in the CDR3. CDR1 is SGHTA, CDR2 FQGTGA, per germline. Trimming cost V 1 base and J 2 bases; bases outside gene matches: 4. CDR3 loop: CASSLSSGSVTDTQYF. The CDR3 DNA sequence: TGTGCCAGCAGCTTAAGTAGCGGGAGTGTCACAGATACGCAGTATTTT.

This clonotype came up many times. The chain carries TRBV6-1 and TRBJ1-1; D is unresolved. From germline, CDR1 is MNHNS and CDR2 SASEGT. This CDR3 region has 15 residues. Trimming pared 5 bases from V and 1 base from J, leaving 14 bases between. CDR3 region: CASSPRNRENTEAFF. The CDR3 bases are TGTGCCAGCAGTCCCAGGAATAGGGAGAACACTGAAGCTTTCTTT.

This clonotype was counted at least ten times. The chain combines TRBV28 with TRBJ2-1; D is perhaps TRBD1 (5 bases). This CDR3 has 13 residues. Germline V gene sequence: CDR1 MDHEN, CDR2 SYDVKM. V shed 5 bases and J shed 3 bases, with 8 bases lying between them. In DNA form, the CDR3 reads TGTGCCAGCAGTCCGACAGTCTACAATGAGCAGTTCTTC. Translation gives CASSPTVYNEQFF.

This clonotype was seen at least ten times. V usage is TRBV14 and J usage is TRBJ1-6; D may be TRBD1 (6 bases). V gave up 1 base and J gave up 15 bases, with 13 bases separating them. This CDR3 contains 13 residues. The germline V gene has CDR1 SGHDN and CDR2 FVKESK. The DNA of the CDR3 is TGTGCCAGCAGCCAAGTCCTACAGGGCCTCCTCCACTTT. This sequence encodes CASSQVLQGLLHF. Looking up the rest from reference TRBV14 and TRBJ1-6 gives the full variable domain: EAGVTQFPSHSVIEKGQTVTLRCDPISGHDNLYWYRRVMGKEIKFLLHFVKESKQDESGMPNNRFLAERTGGTYSTLKVQPAELEDSGVYFCASSQVLQGLLHFGNGTRLTVT.

This clonotype was picked up a small number of times. The chain couples TRBV7-8 to TRBJ2-7, with TRBD1 matching over 9 bases. The CDR3 spans 13 residues. Germline loops: CDR1 SGHVS, CDR2 FQNEAQ. The J segment lost 5 bases and the V segment lost 10 bases, leaving 9 bases of the junction unmatched. The CDR3 nucleotides read TGTGCCACCCAGAGGGACAGGGCCGACGAGCAGTACTTC. It encodes CATQRDRADEQYF.